The 24 T cell receptor beta chains below were found in one sample sequenced in a study of PD-L1 blockade in urothelial cancer. Time point defined: pretreatment peripheral blood. Data came from immunoSEQ multiplex PCR; TCRdb stores just in-frame clones and leaves some out. This repertoire shows around 86,000 clones, 70% to 90% found once; its top ten account for approximately 7.1%. The sequencing used PBMCs, collected around atezolizumab (anti-PD-L1) treatment. These receptor sequences come from a man in his forties with urothelial cancer.

The genes are TRBV20-1 and TRBJ2-7, with TRBD1 matching 7 bases. The CDR3 sequence is 11 residues long. The germline gives CDR1 DFQATT, CDR2 SNEGSKA (reference sequence). Unmatched junction bases numbered 6, after V lost 6 bases and J lost 7 bases. CDR3 nucleotides: TGCAGTGCCACTAGGGGGCAGGAGCAGTACTTC. It specifies CSATRGQEQYF.

This clone is medium-sized in the sample. The chain joins TRBV5-1 to TRBJ2-7; 9 bases line up with TRBD2. In germline, CDR1 is SGHRS, CDR2 YFSETQ. Trimming at V came to 6 bases and at J to 5 bases, leaving 9 bases not matched to a gene. The CDR3 sequence is 14 residues long. DNA of the CDR3: TGCGCCAGCACGGTCGGCGGGAGGGCCGACGAGCAGTACTTC. Translation gives CASTVGGRADEQYF. The entire variable domain, with the rest obtained from reference TRBV5-1 and TRBJ2-7, is as follows: KAGVTQTPRYLIKTRGQQVTLSCSPISGHRSVSWYQQTPGQGLQFLFEYFSETQRNKGNFPGRFSGRQFSNSRSEMNVSTLELGDSALYLCASTVGGRADEQYFGPGTRLTVT.

The chain carries TRBV15 and TRBJ1-3; tentative D call: TRBD1 (5 bases). Deletions cut 8 bases from V and 0 bases from J, with 5 bases between. This CDR3 is built from 12 residues. Per the germline V gene, CDR1 is LNHNV and CDR2 is YYDKDF (reference sequence). The CDR3 DNA reads as TGTGCCACCGGGGCCTCTGGAAACACCATATATTTT. Protein product: CATGASGNTIYF.

This chain uses TRBV5-4 with TRBJ1-2, with unresolved D. The CDR3 runs 16 residues. Germline CDR1 and CDR2: SGHNT and YYREEE (reference sequence). Trimming stripped 2 bases from V and 0 bases from J, with 14 bases between. CDR3 region: CASSLPSQLSNYGYTF. CDR3 nucleotide sequence: TGTGCCAGCAGCTTACCGTCTCAGTTATCTAACTATGGCTACACCTTC.

The CDR3 sequence: CASTTSGNNEQFF. The CDR3 DNA reads TGTGCCAGCACGACTAGCGGGAACAATGAGCAGTTCTTC. The V gene is TRBV11-2, the J gene TRBJ2-1; 11 nucleotides line up with TRBD2. Germline assignment: CDR1 SGHAT and CDR2 FQNNGV. The CDR3 contains 13 residues. J was trimmed by 5 bases and V by 7 bases; bases with no gene match: 1.

CDR3 nucleotides: TGTGCCTGGAGTCTTATGAACACTGAAGCTTTCTTT. It is translated as CAWSLMNTEAFF. This sequence joins TRBV30 and TRBJ1-1; D not certain. Germline lookup yields CDR1 GTSNPN and CDR2 SVGIG (reference sequence). Trimming cost V 2 bases and J 0 bases, with 4 bases left between them. The CDR3 consists of 12 residues.

The chain is built from TRBV7-9 and TRBJ2-1; 10 bases are a match to TRBD2. The V gene end was trimmed by 5 bases and the J gene end by 3 bases; junction bases not matched to a gene: 4. Germline CDR1 and CDR2: SEHNR and FQNEAQ (reference sequence). This CDR3 region has 15 residues. The CDR3 loop reads CASSRTSGLYNEQFF. The DNA of the CDR3 is TGTGCCAGCAGCCGGACTAGCGGACTCTACAATGAGCAGTTCTTC.

This chain's CDR3 is CASSLGTANTGELFF. In DNA form, the CDR3 reads TGTGCCAGCAGTTTGGGGACAGCGAACACCGGGGAGCTGTTTTTT. The V gene is TRBV28, the J gene TRBJ2-2; 7 nucleotides agree with TRBD1. The V segment lost 3 bases and the J segment 0 bases; nucleotides outside the gene matches: 1. Germline V lookup: CDR1 MDHEN, CDR2 SYDVKM. The CDR3 has 15 residues.

The gene calls are TRBV19 and TRBJ2-7; D remains ambiguous. The CDR3 length is 13 residues. V lost 5 bases and J lost 3, with 11 bases in between. The V gene's germline CDR1 is LNHDA and CDR2 SQIVND (reference sequence). The CDR3 loop is CASSPQQNYEQYF. The DNA for the CDR3 is TGTGCCAGTAGTCCGCAACAGAACTACGAGCAGTACTTC.

This clone was seen a few times. The chain combines TRBV27 with TRBJ2-2; 11 nucleotides agree with TRBD2. Germline values: CDR1 MNHEY, CDR2 SMNVEV (reference sequence). The V and J ends lost 6 bases and 6 bases, in that order; junction bases with no gene match: 12. CDR3 length: 17 amino acids. CDR3: CASRDRRGLAGSGELFF. The CDR3 DNA reads TGTGCCAGCAGAGACCGCCGAGGACTAGCGGGTTCCGGGGAGCTGTTTTTT.

The rearrangement uses TRBV19 and TRBJ1-1; D ambiguous. The germline CDR1 and CDR2 sequences are LNHDA and SQIVND (reference sequence). This CDR3 has 13 residues. V was clipped by 4 bases and J by 1 base, with 7 bases between them. The DNA of the CDR3 is TGTGCCAGTAGTAGGTCGGGGAACACTGAAGCTTTCTTT. Its translation is CASSRSGNTEAFF.

The CDR3 reads CASKLRNTGELFF. CDR3 sequence (DNA): TGTGCCAGCAAGCTCCGGAACACCGGGGAGCTGTTTTTT. The gene calls are TRBV6-1 and TRBJ2-2; D not certain. Looked up from germline, CDR1 is MNHNS and CDR2 is SASEGT. V lost 7 bases and J lost 1, with 7 bases in between. This CDR3 contains 13 residues.

This chain links TRBV29-1 with TRBJ1-1, with D possibly TRBD1 on 5 matching bases. The CDR3 contains 12 residues. The germline gives CDR1 SQVTM, CDR2 ANQGSEA. Trimming removed 6 bases at V and 4 bases at J, with 12 bases between. The CDR3 reads CSVTQGGTEAFF. The CDR3, as DNA: TGCAGCGTGACGCAGGGTGGCACTGAAGCTTTCTTT.

The V gene is TRBV5-1, the J gene TRBJ2-3; D possibly corresponds to TRBD1 (6 bases). The V gene lost 1 base and the J gene lost 4 bases, with 10 bases spanning the gap. The CDR3 loop spans 14 amino acids. In germline, CDR1 is SGHRS, CDR2 YFSETQ. CDR3 loop: CASSLTGHADTQYF. The CDR3 nucleotides are TGCGCCAGCAGCTTGACAGGGCACGCAGATACGCAGTATTTT.

The J gene is TRBJ2-3, the V gene TRBV11-3; D unclear. Germline V gives CDR1 SGHNT, CDR2 YENEEA. The germline V and J ends were trimmed by 4 bases and 3 bases, with 5 bases remaining between them. This CDR3 comprises 12 residues. The CDR3 protein is CASSSFTDTQYF. The CDR3 DNA follows: TGTGCCAGCAGCTCCTTTACAGATACGCAGTATTTT.

The chain combines TRBV7-3 with TRBJ2-3; 9 bases match TRBD1. The CDR3 loop spans 15 amino acids. V lost 2 bases to trimming and J lost 6 bases; unmatched junction nucleotides: 6. Germline CDR1 is SGHTA and CDR2 is FQGTGA. For the CDR3, the DNA is TGTGCCAGCAGCTTACCTGACAGGGGGGGGGATACGCAGTATTTT. Encoded protein: CASSLPDRGGDTQYF.

In its sample, this clone was seen once. V and J are TRBV28 and TRBJ2-3; D is uncertain. The CDR3 consists of 15 residues. Germline CDR1 reads MDHEN; CDR2 reads SYDVKM. Between the trimmed V and J ends, which lost 5 bases and 2 bases, there was a span of 14 bases. The chain's CDR3 is CASSPPSALTDTQYF. CDR3 bases: TGTGCCAGCAGTCCCCCAAGCGCTCTCACAGATACGCAGTATTTT.

The chain carries TRBV28 and TRBJ1-1; D is unclear. Germline CDR1 MDHEN, CDR2 SYDVKM. The CDR3 length is 15 residues. V lost 4 bases and J 1 base, leaving 13 bases between the germline ends. CDR3 bases: TGTGCCAGCAGTTCCCTCCGGGGATGGAACACTGAAGCTTTCTTT. The encoded protein is CASSSLRGWNTEAFF. Filled out from reference TRBV28 and TRBJ1-1, the complete variable domain reads DVKVTQSSRYLVKRTGEKVFLECVQDMDHENMFWYRQDPGLGLRLIYFSYDVKMKEKGDIPEGYSVSREKKERFSLILESASTNQTSMYLCASSSLRGWNTEAFFGQGTRLTVV.

The chain combines TRBV28 with TRBJ1-1; TRBD1 aligns across 10 bases. Germline CDR1 is MDHEN and CDR2 is SYDVKM. The ends lost 4 bases at V and 7 bases at J; junction bases unmatched: 9. The CDR3 runs to 15 residues. CDR3 in amino acids: CASSSSPGTGVEAFF. CDR3 DNA: TGTGCCAGCAGTTCCTCTCCCGGGACAGGGGTTGAAGCTTTCTTT.

J is TRBJ2-1 and V is TRBV28; tentatively, D is TRBD2 (7 bases). Trimming left V 2 bases short and J 9 bases short, with 17 bases between. Germline V gene lookup returns CDR1 MDHEN and CDR2 SYDVKM. CDR3 length: 15 residues. CDR3 amino acids: CASSLGGGRGGEQFF. The CDR3 DNA follows: TGTGCCAGCAGTTTAGGGGGCGGGAGAGGAGGTGAGCAGTTCTTC.

This clone was seen a single time. The J gene is TRBJ2-3, the V gene TRBV4-3; D is possibly TRBD2 (5 bases). The CDR3 consists of 13 residues. Germline V CDR1 and CDR2: LGHNA, YSLEER. V shed 6 bases and J shed 3 bases, with 10 bases lying between them. CDR3 nucleotide sequence: TGCGCCAGCAGGGGGTCGGGGACAGATACGCAGTATTTT. It specifies CASRGSGTDTQYF.

This clone was found once. The chain combines TRBV19 with TRBJ1-5; D remains ambiguous. In germline, CDR1 is LNHDA, CDR2 SQIVND (reference sequence). V was clipped by 3 bases and J by 3 bases, with 6 bases between them. The CDR3 contains 13 residues. The CDR3 DNA follows: TGTGCCAGTAGTATTACTATCAATCAGCCCCAGCATTTT. Its translation is CASSITINQPQHF.

The chain is built from TRBV7-2 and TRBJ2-1; TRBD1 matches 9 bases. V was pared by 3 bases and J by 3 bases, with 6 bases of the junction left unmatched. The CDR3 is 16 residues long. CDR1 is SGHTA and CDR2 is FQGNSA in the germline V gene. CDR3 coding DNA: TGTGCCAGCAGCTTCCGGGGGACAGGGTACTACAATGAGCAGTTCTTC. Its protein is CASSFRGTGYYNEQFF.

This clone has a single count. The chain links TRBV2 to TRBJ2-3; weak D call: TRBD1 (5 bases). The CDR3 is 17 residues long. Trimming took 4 bases from V and 2 from J, leaving 19 bases between them. The germline gives CDR1 SNHLY, CDR2 FYNNEI. The CDR3 DNA reads TGTGCCAGCAGTGTGCTTTTTGAGAGTGGGGCCACAGATACGCAGTATTTT. Its translation: CASSVLFESGATDTQYF.